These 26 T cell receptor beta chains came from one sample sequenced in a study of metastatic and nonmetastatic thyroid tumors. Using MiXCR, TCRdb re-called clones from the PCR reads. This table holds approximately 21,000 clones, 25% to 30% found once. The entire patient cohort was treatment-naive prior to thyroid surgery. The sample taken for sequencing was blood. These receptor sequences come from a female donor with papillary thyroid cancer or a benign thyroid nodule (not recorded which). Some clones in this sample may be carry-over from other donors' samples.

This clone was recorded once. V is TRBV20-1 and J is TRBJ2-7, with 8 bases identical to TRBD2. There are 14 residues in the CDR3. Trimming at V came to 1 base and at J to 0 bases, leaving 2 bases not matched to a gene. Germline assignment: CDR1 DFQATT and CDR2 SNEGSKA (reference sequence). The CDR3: CSARAGTSSYEQYF. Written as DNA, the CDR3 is TGCAGTGCTAGAGCCGGGACTAGCTCCTACGAGCAGTACTTC.

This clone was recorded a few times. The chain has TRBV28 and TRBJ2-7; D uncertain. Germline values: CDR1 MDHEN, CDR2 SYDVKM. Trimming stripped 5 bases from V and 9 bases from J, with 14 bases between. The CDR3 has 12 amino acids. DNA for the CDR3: TGTGCCAGCAGTCCTTCCCTGGGTGTGCAGTACTTC. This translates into CASSPSLGVQYF.

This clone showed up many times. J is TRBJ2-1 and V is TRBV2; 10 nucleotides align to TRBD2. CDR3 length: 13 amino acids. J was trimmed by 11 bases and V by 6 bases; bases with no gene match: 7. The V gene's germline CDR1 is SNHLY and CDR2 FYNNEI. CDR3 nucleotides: TGTGCCAGCAGGCAGCGGGAGGGCGGTAAGCAGTTCTTC. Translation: CASRQREGGKQFF.

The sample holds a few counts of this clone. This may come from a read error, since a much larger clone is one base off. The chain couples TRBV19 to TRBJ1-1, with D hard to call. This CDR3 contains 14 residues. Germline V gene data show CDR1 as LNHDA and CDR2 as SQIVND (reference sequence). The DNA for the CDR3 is TGCGCCAGTAGTATGGGTCCGGCATCCACTGAAGCTTTCTTT. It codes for CASSMGPASTEAFF.

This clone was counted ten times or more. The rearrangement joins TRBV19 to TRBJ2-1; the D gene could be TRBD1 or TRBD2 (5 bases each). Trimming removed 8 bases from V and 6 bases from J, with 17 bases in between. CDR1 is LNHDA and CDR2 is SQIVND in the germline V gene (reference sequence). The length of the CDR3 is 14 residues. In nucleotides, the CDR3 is TGTGCCAGTCCGGCCGGGGACCCTTTCAATGAGCAGTTCTTC. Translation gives CASPAGDPFNEQFF.

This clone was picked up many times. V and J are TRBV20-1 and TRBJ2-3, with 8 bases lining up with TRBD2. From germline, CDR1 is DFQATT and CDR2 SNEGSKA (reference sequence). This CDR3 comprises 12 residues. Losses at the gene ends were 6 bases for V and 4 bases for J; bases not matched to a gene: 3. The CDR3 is CSARGGSDTQYF. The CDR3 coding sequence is TGCAGTGCCCGGGGGGGGTCAGATACGCAGTATTTT.

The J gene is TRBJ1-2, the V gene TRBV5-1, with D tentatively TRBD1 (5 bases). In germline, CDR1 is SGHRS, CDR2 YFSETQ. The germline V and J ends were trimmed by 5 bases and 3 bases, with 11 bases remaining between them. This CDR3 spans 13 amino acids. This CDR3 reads CASRQDRDYGYTF. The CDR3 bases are TGCGCCAGCAGACAGGACCGAGACTATGGCTACACCTTC.

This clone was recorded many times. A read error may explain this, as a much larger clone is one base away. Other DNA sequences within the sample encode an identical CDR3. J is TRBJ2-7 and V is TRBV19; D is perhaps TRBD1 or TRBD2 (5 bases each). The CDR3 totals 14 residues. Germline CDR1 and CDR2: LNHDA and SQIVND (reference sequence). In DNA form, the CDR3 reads TGTGCCAGTAGTTTCCGGGACGGCTCCTATGAGCAGTACTTC. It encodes CASSFRDGSYEQYF.

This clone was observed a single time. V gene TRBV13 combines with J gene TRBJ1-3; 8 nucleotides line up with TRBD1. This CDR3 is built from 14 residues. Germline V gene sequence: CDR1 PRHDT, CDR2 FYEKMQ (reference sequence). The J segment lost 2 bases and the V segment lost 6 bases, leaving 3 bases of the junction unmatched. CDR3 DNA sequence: TGTGCCAGCAGTCTCAGGGGGCCTGGAAACACCATATATTTT. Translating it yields CASSLRGPGNTIYF.

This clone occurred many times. As DNA, the CDR3 is TGTGCCAGCAGTCAGGGGTGGCTCTACGAGCAGTACTTC. Its translation: CASSQGWLYEQYF. This sequence joins TRBV12-3 or TRBV12-4 and TRBJ2-7; D perhaps matches TRBD1 (6 bases). The CDR3 totals 13 residues. V dropped 5 bases and J dropped 3 bases, with 11 bases sitting between them.

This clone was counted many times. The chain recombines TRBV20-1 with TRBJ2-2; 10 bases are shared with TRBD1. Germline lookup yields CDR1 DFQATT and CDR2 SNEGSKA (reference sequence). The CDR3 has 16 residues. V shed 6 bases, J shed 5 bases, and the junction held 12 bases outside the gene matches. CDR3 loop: CSAKTGGVGRTGELFF. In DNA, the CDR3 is TGCAGTGCCAAGACAGGGGGCGTTGGTAGGACCGGGGAGCTGTTTTTT.

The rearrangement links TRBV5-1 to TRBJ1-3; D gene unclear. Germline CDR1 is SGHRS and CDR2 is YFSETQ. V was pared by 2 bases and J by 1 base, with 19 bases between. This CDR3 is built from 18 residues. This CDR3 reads CASSLGWRVSGSGNTIYF. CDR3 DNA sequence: TGCGCCAGCAGCTTAGGTTGGCGGGTATCGGGGTCTGGAAACACCATATATTTT.

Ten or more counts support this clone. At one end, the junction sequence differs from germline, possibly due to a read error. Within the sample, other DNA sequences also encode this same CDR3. The CDR3 is CAISVGAERGLNRPQHF. The DNA for the CDR3 is TGTGCCATCAGTGTTGGGGCCGAACGAGGGCTCAATCGGCCCCAGCATTTT. The chain is built from TRBV10-3 and TRBJ1-5, with D possibly being TRBD1 (5 bases). The germline V gene encodes CDR1 ENHRY and CDR2 SYGVKD. This CDR3 has 17 residues.

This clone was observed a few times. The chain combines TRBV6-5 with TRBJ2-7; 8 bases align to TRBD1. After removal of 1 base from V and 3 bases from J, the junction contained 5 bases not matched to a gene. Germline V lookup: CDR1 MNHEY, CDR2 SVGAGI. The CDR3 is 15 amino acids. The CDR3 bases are TGTGCCAGCAGTTACTTGGGACAGGAATTCTACGAGCAGTACTTC. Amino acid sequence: CASSYLGQEFYEQYF.

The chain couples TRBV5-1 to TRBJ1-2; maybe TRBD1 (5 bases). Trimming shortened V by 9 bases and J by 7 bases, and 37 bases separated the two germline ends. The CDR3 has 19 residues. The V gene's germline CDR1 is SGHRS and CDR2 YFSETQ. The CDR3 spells CATAPNPAGWDPEGSGYTF. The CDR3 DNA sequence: TGCGCCACCGCACCCAACCCGGCAGGGTGGGACCCGGAGGGCTCTGGCTACACCTTC.

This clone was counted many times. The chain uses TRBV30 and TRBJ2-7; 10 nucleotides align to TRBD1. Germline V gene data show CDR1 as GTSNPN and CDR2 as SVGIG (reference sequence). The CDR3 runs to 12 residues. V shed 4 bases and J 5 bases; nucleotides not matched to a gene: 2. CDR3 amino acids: CAWTGTGDEQYF. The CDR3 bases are TGTGCCTGGACCGGGACAGGGGACGAGCAGTACTTC.

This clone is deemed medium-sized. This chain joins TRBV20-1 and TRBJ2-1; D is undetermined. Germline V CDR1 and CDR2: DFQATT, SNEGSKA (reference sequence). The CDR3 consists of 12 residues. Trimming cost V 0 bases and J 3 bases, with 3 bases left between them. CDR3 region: CSARDSYNEQFF. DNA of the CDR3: TGCAGTGCTAGAGATAGCTACAATGAGCAGTTCTTC.

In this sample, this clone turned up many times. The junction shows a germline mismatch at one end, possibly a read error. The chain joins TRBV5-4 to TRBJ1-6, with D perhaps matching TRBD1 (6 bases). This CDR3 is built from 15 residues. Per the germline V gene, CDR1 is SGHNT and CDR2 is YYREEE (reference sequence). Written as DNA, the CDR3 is TGTGCCAGCAGCGAGGGGGACGCCTACAATTCACCCCTCCACTTT. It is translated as CASSEGDAYNSPLHF.

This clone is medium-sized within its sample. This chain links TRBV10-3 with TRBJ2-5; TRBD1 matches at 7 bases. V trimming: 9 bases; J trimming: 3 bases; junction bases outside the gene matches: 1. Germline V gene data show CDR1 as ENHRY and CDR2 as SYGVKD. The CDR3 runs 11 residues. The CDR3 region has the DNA TGTGCCATAACAGGGGAAGAGACCCAGTACTTC. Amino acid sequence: CAITGEETQYF.

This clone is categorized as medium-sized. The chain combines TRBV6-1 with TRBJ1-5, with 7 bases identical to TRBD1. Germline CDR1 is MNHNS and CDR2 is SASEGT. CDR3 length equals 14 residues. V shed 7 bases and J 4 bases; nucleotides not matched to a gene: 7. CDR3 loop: CASTAGGLNQPQHF. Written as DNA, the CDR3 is TGTGCCAGCACGGCAGGGGGACTAAATCAGCCCCAGCATTTT.

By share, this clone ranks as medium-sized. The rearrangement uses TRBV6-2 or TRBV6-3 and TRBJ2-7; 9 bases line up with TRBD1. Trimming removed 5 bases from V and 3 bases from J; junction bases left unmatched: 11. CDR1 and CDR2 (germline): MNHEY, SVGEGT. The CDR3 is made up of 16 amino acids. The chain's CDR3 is CASSIGRRTGVYEQYF. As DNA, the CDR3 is TGTGCCAGCAGTATAGGGCGGAGGACAGGGGTCTACGAGCAGTACTTC.

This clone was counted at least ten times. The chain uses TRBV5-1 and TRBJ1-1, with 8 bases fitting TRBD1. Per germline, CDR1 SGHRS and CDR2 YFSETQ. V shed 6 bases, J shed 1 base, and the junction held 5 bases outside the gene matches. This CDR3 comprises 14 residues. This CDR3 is CASTPGQGNTEAFF. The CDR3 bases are TGCGCCAGCACCCCAGGACAGGGGAACACTGAAGCTTTCTTT.

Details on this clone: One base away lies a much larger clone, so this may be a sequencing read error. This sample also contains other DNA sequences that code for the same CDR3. DNA of the CDR3: TGCGCCAGCAGCCAACCAACAACAGGGGGGCGCGAGAATGAGCAGTTCTTC. Protein product: CASSQPTTGGRENEQFF. This chain uses TRBV4-1 with TRBJ2-1, with 8 bases identical to TRBD1. Per germline, CDR1 MGHRA and CDR2 YSYEKL. The CDR3 runs 17 residues. V gave up 2 bases and J gave up 7 bases; unmatched junction bases: 13.

The CDR3 sequence is CATSDYRNTEAFF. The DNA of the CDR3 is TGTGCCACCAGTGATTACAGGAACACTGAAGCTTTCTTT. The chain combines TRBV24-1 with TRBJ1-1; no clear D gene. Trimming took off 2 bases at V and 1 base at J, with 4 bases between the two ends. Germline V gives CDR1 KGHDR, CDR2 SFDVKD. The CDR3 contains 13 residues.

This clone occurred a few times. The CDR3 nucleotides are TGTGCCACCAGCAGCAGGGGGCCGGGCACCGGGGAGCTGTTTTTT. As protein: CATSSRGPGTGELFF. V usage is TRBV15 and J usage is TRBJ2-2, with 8 bases identical to TRBD1. The CDR3 extends over 15 amino acids. Germline V gene data show CDR1 as LNHNV and CDR2 as YYDKDF (reference sequence). J lost 4 bases, V lost 3 bases, and 4 bases had no gene match.

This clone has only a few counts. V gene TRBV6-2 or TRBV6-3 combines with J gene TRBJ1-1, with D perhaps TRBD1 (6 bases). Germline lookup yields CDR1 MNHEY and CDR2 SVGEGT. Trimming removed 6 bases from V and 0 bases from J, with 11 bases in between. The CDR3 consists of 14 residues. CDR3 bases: TGTGCCAGCAGCGATGGACAGATGAACACTGAAGCTTTCTTT. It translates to CASSDGQMNTEAFF.